The rows below give T cell receptor beta chains drawn from one sample of a study of PD-1 blockade in classical Hodgkin lymphoma. Profiled with immunoSEQ multiplex PCR; TCRdb holds only in-frame clones, not every one. This sample has thousands of clones, with around 64% found just once. Sequencing used CD8+ T cells from blood, obtained at baseline. Receptors were obtained from a human donor with classical Hodgkin lymphoma. Each CDR3 is given with its conserved first and last residue. The D gene is left open where the match is weak. Size is omitted from some rows. Given values are once, few, many or a class for expanded clones.

j_gene	abundance	d_gene	v_gene	CDR3nt	CDR3aa
TRBJ2-1	NA	TRBD1	TRBV10-1	TGCGCCAGCAGTGAGTCGCGGGACAGGGGATCCAATGAGCAGTTCTTC	CASSESRDRGSNEQFF
TRBJ1-5	NA	NA	TRBV28	TGTGCCAGCAGTTTACAAGGGCGGGTTCAGCCCCAGCATTTT	CASSLQGRVQPQHF
TRBJ1-5	NA	NA	TRBV7-9	TGTGCCAGCAGCTTAGGGAACTACAGGGATAATCAGCCCCAGCATTTT	CASSLGNYRDNQPQHF
TRBJ1-2	NA	NA	TRBV25-1	TGTGCCAGCAGTGGTATCCCGACTGGCAATGGCTACACCTTC	CASSGIPTGNGYTF
TRBJ1-2	NA	TRBD1	TRBV5-4	TGTGCCAGCAGCTCGACAGGGGTAAAGTCAGGCTATGGCTACACCTTC	CASSSTGVKSGYGYTF
TRBJ2-3	NA	NA	TRBV6-1	TGTGCCAGCTGCAGGGGCCCGACCCGCACAGATACGCAGTATTTT	CASCRGPTRTDTQYF
TRBJ2-6	NA	TRBD1	TRBV5-4	TGTGCCAGCACCCTGGACAGGGGGGGATACTCTGGGGCCAACGTCCTGACTTTC	CASTLDRGGYSGANVLTF
TRBJ2-1	NA	TRBD2	TRBV4-1	TGCGCCAGCAGCCAAGAGGGGACTAGCCTTAATGAGCAGTTCTTC	CASSQEGTSLNEQFF
TRBJ1-1	large	NA	TRBV19	TGTGCCAGTAGTATGGCAGGTCCCTACGCGGTCACTGAAGCTTTCTTT	CASSMAGPYAVTEAFF
TRBJ2-7	NA	NA	TRBV9	TGTGCCAGCAGCGTGACTAGTTCCTACGAGCAGTACTTC	CASSVTSSYEQYF
TRBJ1-1	large	TRBD1	TRBV13	TGTGCCAGCAGCGCCGGGACAGGGGGCGTGTACACTGAAGCTTTCTTT	CASSAGTGGVYTEAFF
TRBJ2-1	NA	NA	TRBV6-5	TGTGCCAGCTATGGGGATCCCAGCTCCTACAATGAGCAGTTCTTC	CASYGDPSSYNEQFF
TRBJ2-1	few	TRBD2	TRBV11-2	TGTGCCAGCAGCCTCAGTCCCCTAGCGGGAGGGTACAATGAGCAGTTCTTC	CASSLSPLAGGYNEQFF
TRBJ1-1	NA	NA	TRBV27	TGTGCCAGCAGTCTAACAGGGAACACTGAAGCTTTCTTT	CASSLTGNTEAFF
TRBJ1-3	NA	NA	TRBV11-2	TGCGCCAGCAGCCAAGAGCGACAGGCGAGCTCTGGAAACACCATATATTTT	CASSQERQASSGNTIYF
TRBJ1-1	NA	TRBD1	TRBV13	TGTGCCAGCAGCCCCGGGACAGGGGGGTTAAACACTGAAGCTTTCTTT	CASSPGTGGLNTEAFF
TRBJ1-1	NA	TRBD1	TRBV7-9	TGTGCCAGCAGCGACGGGACAGGGGCCACTGAAGCTTTCTTT	CASSDGTGATEAFF
TRBJ1-3	NA	TRBD1	TRBV9	TGTGCCAGCAGCTTCGGGACAGGTTCGAACTCTGGAAACACCATATATTTT	CASSFGTGSNSGNTIYF
TRBJ1-1	once	NA	TRBV5-1	TGCGCCAGCAGCTTGGCATCTACTTGGGACGGGAACACTGAAGCTTTCTTT	CASSLASTWDGNTEAFF
TRBJ1-4	NA	NA	TRBV6-5	TGTGCCAGCAGCTCGGACGGTCGAAAACTGTTTTTT	CASSSDGRKLFF
TRBJ2-1	NA	NA	TRBV19	TGTGCCAGTAGTCCCCTCAGGGAGGATGAGCAGTTCTTC	CASSPLREDEQFF
TRBJ2-1	NA	NA	TRBV6-5	TGTGCCAGCAGCCAGAGCTCCTACAATGAGCAGTTCTTC	CASSQSSYNEQFF
TRBJ2-2	few	NA	TRBV7-9	TGTGCCAGCAGCGATCAGAACCCGGGACTCCGAAGGGAGCTGTTTTTT	CASSDQNPGLRRELFF
TRBJ1-2	NA	NA	TRBV27	TGTGCCAGCAGTTTAACCGCAAACTATGGCTACACCTTC	CASSLTANYGYTF
TRBJ2-7	few	NA	TRBV25-1	TGTGCCAGCCGTCAGCCCAACTCCTACGAGCAGTACTTC	CASRQPNSYEQYF
TRBJ2-3	NA	NA	TRBV14	TGTGCCAGCAGCCTCGTCGACTCGGATACGCAGTATTTT	CASSLVDSDTQYF
TRBJ1-1	NA	NA	TRBV10-3	TGTGCCATCAGTGAGGTATGGGTCAGCCTTATGAACACTGAAGCTTTCTTT	CAISEVWVSLMNTEAFF
TRBJ2-5	few	NA	TRBV7-9	TGTGCCAGCAGGAGGCCCGGGTCGGAGGGGACCCAGTACTTC	CASRRPGSEGTQYF
TRBJ1-2	large	TRBD1	TRBV6-5	TGTGCCAGCAGTTTTTCCCAGGGGGTTTCCTATGGCTACACCTTC	CASSFSQGVSYGYTF
TRBJ1-5	once	NA	TRBV25-1	TGTGCCAGCAGTGGGGGGGGTAGCAATCAGCCCCAGCATTTT	CASSGGGSNQPQHF
TRBJ1-4	NA	NA	TRBV2	TGTGCCAGCAGAGAACCAGGCTCAAATGAAAAACTGTTTTTT	CASREPGSNEKLFF
TRBJ2-7	NA	NA	TRBV6-6	TGTGCCAGCAGCCTCTCCCTCTACGAGCAGTACTTC	CASSLSLYEQYF
TRBJ2-5	NA	TRBD1	TRBV6-6	TGTGCCAGTCTGGACAGGGCGAGGGAGACCCAGTACTTC	CASLDRARETQYF